Listed here is a single T cell receptor beta chain. Antigen unknown. 60 Vbeta and 13 Jbeta primers were used in PCR. Here immunoSEQ multiplex PCR was the method, and the copy in TCRdb shows in-frame clones only, minus some. This sample has roughly 99,000 clones, with 65% to 85% found just once. Germline lookup yields CDR1 KGHSH and CDR2 LQKENI. Trimming removed 3 bases at V and 5 bases at J, with 13 bases between. CDR3 size: 14 residues. The record originates from a study of cytomegalovirus exposure and HLA in healthy donors. As for the study in general: A previous analysis identified more than 100 million unique TCR beta sequences derived from some 170 million T cells.

Study observations and caveats: Most subjects' HLA-A and HLA-B alleles were reportedly predicted from TCR beta sequences. The listing of roughly 160 TCR beta chains classed them as cytomegalovirus-associated. Donor immune exposure was known only as CMV serostatus.

The V gene is TRBV18, the J gene TRBJ2-5; a possible D gene is TRBD1 (6 bases). Sequences were obtained from PBMCs. The TCR originated in a man aged 25-40 years in good health and CMV-seronegative. The CDR3 protein is CASSPDSLGETQYF. The CDR3 coding sequence is TGTGCCAGCTCACCGGACAGCTTAGGGGAGACCCAGTACTTC.